A selection of T cell receptor beta chains follows, all from one sample in a study of blood T cell repertoires in COVID-19. Data came from immunoSEQ multiplex PCR; TCRdb stores just in-frame clones and leaves some out. Among roughly 100,000 clones, 65% to 80% were seen once, and the ten largest hold under 25%. The sample consisted of peripheral blood. The receptors here all came from a man in his 70s with active or convalescent COVID-19. The CDR3 runs from the conserved cysteine through the conserved F or W. A D gene is named only where the DNA matches it firmly.

D,J,V,CDR3
NA,TRBJ1-1,TRBV24-1,CATMGTGTNTEAFF
TRBD2,TRBJ2-1,TRBV24-1,CATGLVGGNEQFF
TRBD1,TRBJ1-2,TRBV3-1/TRBV3-2,CASSPLGTGSNYGYTF
NA,TRBJ2-1,TRBV6-5,CASSPLNEQFF
NA,TRBJ1-4,TRBV6-5,CASSYLTGNEKLFF
TRBD1,TRBJ1-1,TRBV30,CAWSRTGYTEAFF
NA,TRBJ2-3,TRBV10-1,CASSYGISTDTQYF
NA,TRBJ1-6,TRBV7-2,CASSYFLVSPLHF
NA,TRBJ2-2,TRBV28,CASSLVTGTVTGELFF
NA,TRBJ2-1,TRBV27,CASSEQGRDEQFF
TRBD2,TRBJ2-7,TRBV15,CATSRPGLAHEQYF
TRBD1,TRBJ1-1,TRBV6-5,CASSPGTGNTEAFF
TRBD2,TRBJ2-5,TRBV11-2,CASSPRRAGGRGVETQYF
NA,TRBJ2-5,TRBV21-1,CASRTKHRVQGYF
TRBD1,TRBJ1-5,TRBV19,CASSTTGNGNQPQHF
TRBD1,TRBJ2-1,TRBV2,CASSEQQGVDEQFF
TRBD1,TRBJ2-7,TRBV24-1,CATSDLKDRFGYEQYF